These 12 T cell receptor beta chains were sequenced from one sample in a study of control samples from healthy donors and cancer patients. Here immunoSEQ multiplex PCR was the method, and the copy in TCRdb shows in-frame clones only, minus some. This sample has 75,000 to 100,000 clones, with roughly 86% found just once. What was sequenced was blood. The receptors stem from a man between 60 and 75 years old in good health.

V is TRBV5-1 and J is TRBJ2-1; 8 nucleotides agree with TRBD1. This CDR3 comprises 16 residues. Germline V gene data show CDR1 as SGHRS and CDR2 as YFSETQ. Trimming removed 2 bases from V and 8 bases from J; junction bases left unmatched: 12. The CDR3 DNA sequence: TGCGCCAGCAGCTTCCGAGGCAGGGGGCGGATCGATGAGCAGTTCTTC. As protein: CASSFRGRGRIDEQFF.

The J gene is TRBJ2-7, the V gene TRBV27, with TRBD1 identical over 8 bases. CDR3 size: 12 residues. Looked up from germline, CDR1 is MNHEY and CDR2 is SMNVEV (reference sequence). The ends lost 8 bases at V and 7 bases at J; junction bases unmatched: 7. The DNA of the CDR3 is TGTGCCAGCCGGACAGGGTCGGGAGAGCAGTACTTC. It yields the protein CASRTGSGEQYF.

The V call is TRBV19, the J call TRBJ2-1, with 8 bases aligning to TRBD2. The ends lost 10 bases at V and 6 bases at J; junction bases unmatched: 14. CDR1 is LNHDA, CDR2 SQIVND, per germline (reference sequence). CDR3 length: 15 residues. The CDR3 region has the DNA TGTGCCACCGCGAAGAGCGGGAGCACTTTCAATGAGCAGTTCTTC. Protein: CATAKSGSTFNEQFF.

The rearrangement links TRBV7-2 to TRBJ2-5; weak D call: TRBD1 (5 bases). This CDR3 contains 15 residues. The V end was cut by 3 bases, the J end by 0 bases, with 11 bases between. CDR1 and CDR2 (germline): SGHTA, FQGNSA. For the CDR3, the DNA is TGTGCCAGCAGCTTCCAGGGTGGGAACCAAGAGACCCAGTACTTC. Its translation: CASSFQGGNQETQYF.

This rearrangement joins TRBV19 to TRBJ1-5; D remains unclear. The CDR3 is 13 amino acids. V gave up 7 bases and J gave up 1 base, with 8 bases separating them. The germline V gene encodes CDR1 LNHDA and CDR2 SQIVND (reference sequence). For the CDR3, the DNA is TGTGCCAGTAAAAAGGAAAGCAATCAGCCCCAGCATTTT. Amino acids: CASKKESNQPQHF.

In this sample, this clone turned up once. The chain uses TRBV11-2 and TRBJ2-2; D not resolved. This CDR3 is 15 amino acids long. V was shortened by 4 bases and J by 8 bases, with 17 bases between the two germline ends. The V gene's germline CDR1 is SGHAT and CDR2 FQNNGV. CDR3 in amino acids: CASSSIFVARGELFF. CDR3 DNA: TGTGCCAGCAGCTCCATCTTTGTCGCGAGGGGGGAGCTGTTTTTT.

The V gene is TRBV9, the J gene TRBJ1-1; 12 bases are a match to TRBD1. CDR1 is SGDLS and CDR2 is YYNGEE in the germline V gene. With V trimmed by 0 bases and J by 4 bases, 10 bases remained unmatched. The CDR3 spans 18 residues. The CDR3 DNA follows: TGTGCCAGCAGCGTAGAAGGGACAGGGGGCTTCTTTCGCACTGAAGCTTTCTTT. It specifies CASSVEGTGGFFRTEAFF.

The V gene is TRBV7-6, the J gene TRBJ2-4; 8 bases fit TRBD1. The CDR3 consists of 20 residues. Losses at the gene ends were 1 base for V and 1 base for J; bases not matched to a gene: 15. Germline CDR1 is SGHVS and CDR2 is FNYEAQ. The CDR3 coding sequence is TGTGCCAGCAGCTTAGACCCACCCCAGGGGGCCCGAACGGCCAAAAACATTCAGTACTTC. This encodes CASSLDPPQGARTAKNIQYF.

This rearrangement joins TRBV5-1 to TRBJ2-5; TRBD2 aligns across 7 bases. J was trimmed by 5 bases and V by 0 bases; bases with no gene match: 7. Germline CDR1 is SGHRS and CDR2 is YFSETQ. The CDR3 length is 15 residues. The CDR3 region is CASSLEAPRGETQYF. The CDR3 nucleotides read TGCGCCAGCAGCTTGGAGGCCCCGCGGGGGGAGACCCAGTACTTC.

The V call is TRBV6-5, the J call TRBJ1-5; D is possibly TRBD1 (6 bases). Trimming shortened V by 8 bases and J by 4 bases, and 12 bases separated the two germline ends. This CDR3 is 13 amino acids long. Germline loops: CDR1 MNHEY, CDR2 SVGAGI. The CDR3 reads CASRGTRNQPQHF. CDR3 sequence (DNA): TGTGCCAGCCGCGGGACACGGAATCAGCCCCAGCATTTT.

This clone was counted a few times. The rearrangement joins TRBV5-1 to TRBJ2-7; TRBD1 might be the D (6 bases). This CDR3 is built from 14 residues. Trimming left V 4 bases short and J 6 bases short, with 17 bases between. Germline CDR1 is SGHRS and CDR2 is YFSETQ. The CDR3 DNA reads TGCGCCAGCAGCCCGACGGACAGAAGGGCCGAGCAGTACTTC. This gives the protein CASSPTDRRAEQYF.

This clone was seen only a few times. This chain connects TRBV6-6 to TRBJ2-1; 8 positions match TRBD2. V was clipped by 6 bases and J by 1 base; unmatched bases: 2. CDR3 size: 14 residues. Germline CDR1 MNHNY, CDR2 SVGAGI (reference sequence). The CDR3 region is CASRLAESYNEQFF. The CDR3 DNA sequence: TGTGCCAGCAGACTAGCGGAATCCTACAATGAGCAGTTCTTC.